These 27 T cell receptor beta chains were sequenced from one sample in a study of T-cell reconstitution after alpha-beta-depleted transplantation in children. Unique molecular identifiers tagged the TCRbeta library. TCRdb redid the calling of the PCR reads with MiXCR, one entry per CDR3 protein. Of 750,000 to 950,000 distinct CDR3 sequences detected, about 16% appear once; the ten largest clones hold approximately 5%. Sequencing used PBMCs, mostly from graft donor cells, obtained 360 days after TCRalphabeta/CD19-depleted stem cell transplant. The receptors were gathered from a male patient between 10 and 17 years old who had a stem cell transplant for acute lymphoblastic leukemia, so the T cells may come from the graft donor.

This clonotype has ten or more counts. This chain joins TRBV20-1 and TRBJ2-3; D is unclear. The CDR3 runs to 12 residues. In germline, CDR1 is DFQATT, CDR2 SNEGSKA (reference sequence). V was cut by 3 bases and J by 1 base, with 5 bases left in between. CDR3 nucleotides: TGCAGTGCTAGCCCAGGCACAGATACGCAGTATTTT. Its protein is CSASPGTDTQYF.

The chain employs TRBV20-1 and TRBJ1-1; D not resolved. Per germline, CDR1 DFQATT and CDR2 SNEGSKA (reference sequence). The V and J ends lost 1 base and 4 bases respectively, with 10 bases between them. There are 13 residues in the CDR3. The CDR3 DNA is TGCAGTGCTAGAGTAGGGCGTGGCACTGAAGCTTTCTTT. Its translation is CSARVGRGTEAFF.

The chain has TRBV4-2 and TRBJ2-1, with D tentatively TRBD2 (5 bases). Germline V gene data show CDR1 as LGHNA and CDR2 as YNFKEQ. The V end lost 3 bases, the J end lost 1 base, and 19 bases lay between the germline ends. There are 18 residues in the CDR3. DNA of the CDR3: TGTGCCAGCAGCCAGGAAGGTGGTAGCGCCAGGTCCTACAATGAGCAGTTCTTC. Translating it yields CASSQEGGSARSYNEQFF.

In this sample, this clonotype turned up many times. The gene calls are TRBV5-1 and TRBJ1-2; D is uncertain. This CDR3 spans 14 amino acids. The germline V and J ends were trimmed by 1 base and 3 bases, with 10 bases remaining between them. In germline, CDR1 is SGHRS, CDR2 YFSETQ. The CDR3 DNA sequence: TGCGCCAGCAGCTTGTACAAAACGGACTATGGCTACACCTTC. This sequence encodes CASSLYKTDYGYTF.

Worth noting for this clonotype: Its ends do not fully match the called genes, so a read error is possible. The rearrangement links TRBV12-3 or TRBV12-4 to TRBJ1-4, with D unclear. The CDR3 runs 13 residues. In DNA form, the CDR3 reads TGTACCAGCAGCTCTCCTCGGGGTGAAAAACTGTTTTTT. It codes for CTSSSPRGEKLFF.

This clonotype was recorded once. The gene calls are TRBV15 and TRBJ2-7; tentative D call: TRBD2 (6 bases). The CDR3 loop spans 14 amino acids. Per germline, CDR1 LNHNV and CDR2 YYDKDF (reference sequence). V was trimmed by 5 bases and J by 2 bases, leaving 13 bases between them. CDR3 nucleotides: TGTGCCACCAGCCGCTTGGGGGAGGCCTACGAGCAGTACTTC. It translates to CATSRLGEAYEQYF. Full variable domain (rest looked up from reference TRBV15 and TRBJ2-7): DAMVIQNPRYQVTQFGKPVTLSCSQTLNHNVMYWYQQKSSQAPKLLFHYYDKDFNNEADTPDNFQSRRPNTSFCFLDIRSPGLGDTAMYLCATSRLGEAYEQYFGPGTRLTVT.

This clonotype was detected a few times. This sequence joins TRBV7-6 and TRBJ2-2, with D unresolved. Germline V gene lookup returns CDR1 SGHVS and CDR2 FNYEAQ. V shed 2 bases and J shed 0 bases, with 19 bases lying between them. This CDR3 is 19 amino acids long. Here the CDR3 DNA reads TGTGCCAGCAGCTTAATGACTGGGTACGGCCTAGCGAACACCGGGGAGCTGTTTTTT. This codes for CASSLMTGYGLANTGELFF.

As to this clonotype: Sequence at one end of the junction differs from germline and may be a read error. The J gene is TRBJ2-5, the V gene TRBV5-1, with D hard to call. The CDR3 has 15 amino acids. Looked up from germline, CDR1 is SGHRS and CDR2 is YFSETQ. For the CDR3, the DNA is TGCGCCAGCCAGTTGTTCCTAGGGATCCAAGAGGCCCAGTACTTC. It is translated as CASQLFLGIQEAQYF.

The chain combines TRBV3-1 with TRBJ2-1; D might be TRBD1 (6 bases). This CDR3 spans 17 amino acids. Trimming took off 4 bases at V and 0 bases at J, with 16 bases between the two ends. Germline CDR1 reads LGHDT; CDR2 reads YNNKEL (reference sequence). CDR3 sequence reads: CASSPPTGPSSYNEQFF. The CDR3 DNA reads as TGTGCCAGCAGCCCCCCAACAGGGCCGAGCTCCTACAATGAGCAGTTCTTC.

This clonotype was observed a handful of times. CDR3 amino acids: CASSQIVRTSGTEQYF. The CDR3 coding sequence is TGCGCCAGCAGCCAAATTGTTCGGACTAGCGGGACCGAGCAGTACTTC. The chain has TRBV4-1 and TRBJ2-7; 12 bases fit TRBD2. CDR1 is MGHRA and CDR2 is YSYEKL in the germline V gene. Trimming took 2 bases from V and 6 from J; bases not matched to a gene: 8. This CDR3 is 16 amino acids long.

As DNA, the CDR3 is TGTGCCAGCAGTGCGCGGGGGACCCAGTACTTC. This codes for CASSARGTQYF. The chain has TRBV12-3 or TRBV12-4 and TRBJ2-5; tentatively, D is TRBD2 (6 bases). The CDR3 covers 11 residues. Trimming took 5 bases from V and 7 from J, leaving 8 bases between them.

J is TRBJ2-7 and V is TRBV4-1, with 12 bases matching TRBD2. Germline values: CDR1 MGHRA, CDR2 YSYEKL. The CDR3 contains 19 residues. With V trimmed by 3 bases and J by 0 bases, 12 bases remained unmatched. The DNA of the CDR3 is TGCGCCAGCAGCCATCCGGGACTAGCGGGCCCCGGGGCCTCCTACGAGCAGTACTTC. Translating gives CASSHPGLAGPGASYEQYF.

The CDR3 is CASRRTYEQFF. The CDR3 DNA sequence: TGTGCCAGCAGGCGGACGTATGAGCAGTTCTTC. This chain connects TRBV2 to TRBJ2-1; D call uncertain. CDR3 length equals 11 residues. Per germline, CDR1 SNHLY and CDR2 FYNNEI. Trimming left V 6 bases short and J 8 bases short, with 8 bases between.

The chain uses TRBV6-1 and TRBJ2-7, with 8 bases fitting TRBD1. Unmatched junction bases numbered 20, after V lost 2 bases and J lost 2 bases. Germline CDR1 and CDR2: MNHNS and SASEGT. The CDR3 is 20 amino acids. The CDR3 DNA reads TGTGCCAGCAGTGAAAGAAAGTCGGGGGCCAGGACAGGGAGCGCCTACGAGCAGTACTTC. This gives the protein CASSERKSGARTGSAYEQYF.

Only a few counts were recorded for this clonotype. The CDR3 nucleotides read TGCAGTGCTAGAGGACCAGGGGCCGTCTCTCCCTACGAGCAGTACTTC. The encoded protein is CSARGPGAVSPYEQYF. This chain links TRBV20-1 with TRBJ2-7, with a tentative D call TRBD1 (6 bases). CDR1 and CDR2 (germline): DFQATT, SNEGSKA (reference sequence). The V gene lost 1 base and the J gene lost 2 bases, with 18 bases spanning the gap. The CDR3 is 16 amino acids.

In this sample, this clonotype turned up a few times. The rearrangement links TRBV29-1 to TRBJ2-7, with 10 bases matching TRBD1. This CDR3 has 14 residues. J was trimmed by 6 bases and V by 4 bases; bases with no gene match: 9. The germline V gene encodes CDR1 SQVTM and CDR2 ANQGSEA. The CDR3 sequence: CSVVPGQGLGEQYF. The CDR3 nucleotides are TGCAGCGTTGTGCCGGGACAGGGGTTAGGCGAGCAGTACTTC.

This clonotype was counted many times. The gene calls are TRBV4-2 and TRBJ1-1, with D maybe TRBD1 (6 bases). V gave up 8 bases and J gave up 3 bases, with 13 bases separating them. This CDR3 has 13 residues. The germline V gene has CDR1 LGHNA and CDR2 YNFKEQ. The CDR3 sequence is CASGQQGDTEAFF. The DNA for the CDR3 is TGTGCCAGCGGACAACAGGGCGACACTGAAGCTTTCTTT.

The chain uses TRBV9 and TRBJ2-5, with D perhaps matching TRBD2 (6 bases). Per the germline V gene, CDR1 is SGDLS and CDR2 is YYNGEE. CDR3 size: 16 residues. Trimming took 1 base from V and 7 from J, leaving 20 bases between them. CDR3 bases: TGTGCCAGCAGCGTAAGCCCCATTGGGGGGACGAGGACCCAGTACTTC. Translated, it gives CASSVSPIGGTRTQYF.

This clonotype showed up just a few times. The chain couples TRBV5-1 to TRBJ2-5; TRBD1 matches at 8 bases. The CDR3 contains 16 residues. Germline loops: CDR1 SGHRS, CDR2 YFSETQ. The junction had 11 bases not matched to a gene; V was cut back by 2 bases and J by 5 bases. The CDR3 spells CASSFLMGTGVETQYF. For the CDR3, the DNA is TGCGCCAGCAGCTTCTTGATGGGGACAGGAGTGGAGACCCAGTACTTC.

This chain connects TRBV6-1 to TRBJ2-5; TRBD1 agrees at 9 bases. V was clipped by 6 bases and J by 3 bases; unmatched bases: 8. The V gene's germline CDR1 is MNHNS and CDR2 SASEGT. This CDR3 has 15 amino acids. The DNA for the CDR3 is TGTGCCAGCAGCCATGGAGGGACAGGGAAAGAGACCCAGTACTTC. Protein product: CASSHGGTGKETQYF.

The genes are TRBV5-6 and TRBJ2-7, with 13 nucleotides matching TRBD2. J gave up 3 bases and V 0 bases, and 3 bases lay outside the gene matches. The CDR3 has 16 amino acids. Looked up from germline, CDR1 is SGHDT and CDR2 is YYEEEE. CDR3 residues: CASSLGTSGSFYEQYF. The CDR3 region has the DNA TGTGCCAGCAGCTTGGGGACTAGCGGGAGTTTCTACGAGCAGTACTTC.

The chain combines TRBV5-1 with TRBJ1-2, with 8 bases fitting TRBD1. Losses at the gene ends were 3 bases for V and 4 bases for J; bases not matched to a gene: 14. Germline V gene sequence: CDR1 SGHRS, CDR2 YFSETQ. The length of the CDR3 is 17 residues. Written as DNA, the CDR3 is TGCGCCAGCAGCTCTACTCATTTGCCGGGACAGGCCTATGGCTACACCTTC. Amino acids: CASSSTHLPGQAYGYTF. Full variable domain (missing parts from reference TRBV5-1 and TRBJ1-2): KAGVTQTPRYLIKTRGQQVTLSCSPISGHRSVSWYQQTPGQGLQFLFEYFSETQRNKGNFPGRFSGRQFSNSRSEMNVSTLELGDSALYLCASSSTHLPGQAYGYTFGSGTRLTVV.

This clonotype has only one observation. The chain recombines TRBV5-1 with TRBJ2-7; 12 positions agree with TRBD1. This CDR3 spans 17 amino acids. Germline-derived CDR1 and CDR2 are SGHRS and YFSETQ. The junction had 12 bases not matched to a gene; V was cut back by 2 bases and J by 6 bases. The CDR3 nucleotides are TGCGCCAGCAGCTTAATAGGCTCCGGGACAGGGGGCGCCGAGCAGTACTTC. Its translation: CASSLIGSGTGGAEQYF. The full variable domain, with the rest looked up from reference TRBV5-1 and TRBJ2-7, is KAGVTQTPRYLIKTRGQQVTLSCSPISGHRSVSWYQQTPGQGLQFLFEYFSETQRNKGNFPGRFSGRQFSNSRSEMNVSTLELGDSALYLCASSLIGSGTGGAEQYFGPGTRLTVT.

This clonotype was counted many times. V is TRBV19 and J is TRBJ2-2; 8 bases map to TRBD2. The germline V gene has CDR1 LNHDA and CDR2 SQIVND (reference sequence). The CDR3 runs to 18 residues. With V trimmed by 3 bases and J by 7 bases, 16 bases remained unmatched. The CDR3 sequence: CASSMGSIVAGLIGELFF. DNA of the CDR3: TGTGCCAGTAGTATGGGTTCGATAGTAGCGGGATTGATCGGGGAGCTGTTTTTT.

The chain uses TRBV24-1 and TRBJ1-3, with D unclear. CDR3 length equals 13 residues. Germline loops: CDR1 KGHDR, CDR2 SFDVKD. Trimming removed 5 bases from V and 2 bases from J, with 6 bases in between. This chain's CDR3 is CATSAGAGNTIYF. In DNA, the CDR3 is TGTGCCACCAGTGCTGGGGCTGGAAACACCATATATTTT.

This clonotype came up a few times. CDR3 sequence: CASSQGTTANYGYTF. DNA of the CDR3: TGTGCCAGCAGCCAGGGTACAACAGCTAACTATGGCTACACCTTC. V is TRBV4-2 and J is TRBJ1-2; D unclear. Per the germline V gene, CDR1 is LGHNA and CDR2 is YNFKEQ. The germline V and J ends were trimmed by 3 bases and 0 bases, with 11 bases remaining between them. The CDR3 extends over 15 amino acids.

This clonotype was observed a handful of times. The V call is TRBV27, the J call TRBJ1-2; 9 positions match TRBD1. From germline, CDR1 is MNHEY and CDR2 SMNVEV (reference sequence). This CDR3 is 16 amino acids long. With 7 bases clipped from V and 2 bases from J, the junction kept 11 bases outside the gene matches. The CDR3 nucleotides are TGTGCCAGCACCACCTTTGACAGGGGGGAGAACTATGGCTACACCTTC. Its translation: CASTTFDRGENYGYTF.